This entry lists 31 T cell receptor beta chains sequenced from one sample in a study of human T cells and chemical hapten exposure. TCRdb reprocessed the RACE reads with MiXCR, giving one entry per CDR3 protein. This table has about 380,000 distinct CDR3 sequences, roughly 4.8% appearing once. Time point meaning: patch test 1, 2 weeks after DPC sensitization. Treatment: therapeutic diphenylcyclopropenone sensitization with weekly scalp DPC. The starting material was whole blood, obtained in connection with sensitization to the hapten diphenylcyclopropenone (DPC). These receptors all come from a woman in her forties or fifties with alopecia areata. Some clones in this sample may be carry-over from other donors' samples.

Turning to this clonotype: With a much larger clone just one base away, this may be a read error. The chain couples TRBV29-1 to TRBJ2-7; perhaps D is TRBD1 or TRBD2 (5 bases each). This CDR3 is built from 13 residues. The germline CDR1 and CDR2 sequences are SQVTM and ANQGSEA. Trimming left V 8 bases short and J 4 bases short, with 18 bases between. CDR3: CSLSGAGNYEQYF. CDR3 nucleotides: TGCAGCTTATCCGGGGCCGGCAATTACGAGCAGTACTTC.

In its sample, this clonotype was seen many times. The chain couples TRBV6-2 or TRBV6-3 to TRBJ2-1; TRBD2 aligns across 8 bases. This CDR3 comprises 16 residues. Germline-derived CDR1 and CDR2 are MNHEY and SVGEGT. The ends lost 4 bases at V and 2 bases at J; junction bases unmatched: 7. The CDR3 spells CASSSKRERAYNEQFF. In nucleotides, the CDR3 is TGTGCCAGCAGTTCGAAGCGGGAGCGAGCCTACAATGAGCAGTTCTTC.

This clonotype was seen many times. The chain is built from TRBV21-1 and TRBJ1-4; TRBD1, the table's D call, lacks a check against the DNA. TRBV21-1 is deemed a pseudogene. The length of the CDR3 is 17 residues. The CDR3 DNA sequence: TGTGCCAGCAGCAAAGGAGCTCCGGGACAGGGTTGGGAAAAACTGTTTTTT. Amino acids: CASSKGAPGQGWEKLFF.

This clonotype was recorded at least ten times. The chain uses TRBV30 and TRBJ1-5, with 7 bases lining up with TRBD1. Germline V gene sequence: CDR1 GTSNPN, CDR2 SVGIG (reference sequence). Unmatched junction bases numbered 9, after V lost 1 base and J lost 3 bases. The CDR3 extends over 16 amino acids. The CDR3 is CAWSEKTGLANQPQHF. In DNA, the CDR3 is TGTGCCTGGAGTGAAAAGACAGGGTTGGCCAATCAGCCCCAGCATTTT.

The chain has TRBV20-1 and TRBJ1-5; D gene ambiguous. The CDR3 totals 13 residues. Germline CDR1 and CDR2: DFQATT and SNEGSKA (reference sequence). Trimming removed 4 bases from V and 5 bases from J, with 12 bases in between. CDR3 nucleotides: TGCAGTGCTAACCGAGGAGATTATCAGCCCCAGCATTTT. Protein: CSANRGDYQPQHF.

V usage is TRBV12-5 and J usage is TRBJ1-1, with D unresolved. The CDR3 loop spans 12 amino acids. Germline V gives CDR1 LGHNT, CDR2 FRNRAP. V was trimmed by 3 bases and J by 3 bases, leaving 5 bases between them. CDR3 nucleotides: TGTGCTAGTGGTTTCAGCTACACTGAAGCTTTCTTT. It encodes CASGFSYTEAFF.

This clonotype was picked up a small number of times. The gene calls are TRBV7-9 and TRBJ1-6; possibly TRBD1 for D (5 bases). Germline V gene lookup returns CDR1 SEHNR and CDR2 FQNEAQ (reference sequence). Trimming left V 5 bases short and J 8 bases short, with 31 bases between. The CDR3 consists of 20 residues. CDR3 sequence reads: CASSKSAISEGWSSYSPLHF. DNA for the CDR3: TGTGCCAGCAGCAAATCCGCGATCTCGGAGGGGTGGAGCTCGTATTCACCCCTCCACTTT.

This clonotype has at least ten counts. The chain recombines TRBV12-3 or TRBV12-4 with TRBJ1-3; 9 bases are a match to TRBD1. The CDR3 runs to 14 residues. V lost 5 bases to trimming and J lost 10 bases; unmatched junction nucleotides: 9. DNA of the CDR3: TGTGCCAGCAGTATCGGACAGGGGACGTGGACCATATATTTT. As protein: CASSIGQGTWTIYF.

This clonotype was picked up many times. This rearrangement joins TRBV27 to TRBJ2-7; 12 bases align to TRBD2. The germline V gene has CDR1 MNHEY and CDR2 SMNVEV (reference sequence). Trimming cost V 5 bases and J 2 bases; bases outside gene matches: 7. The CDR3 runs 16 residues. CDR3 region: CASSALAGGPAYEQYF. The CDR3 coding sequence is TGTGCCAGCAGTGCACTAGCGGGAGGACCTGCCTACGAGCAGTACTTC.

Ten or more counts support this clonotype. The chain is built from TRBV28 and TRBJ1-1; 8 bases map to TRBD1. Germline CDR1 reads MDHEN; CDR2 reads SYDVKM. The J segment lost 1 base and the V segment lost 6 bases, leaving 13 bases of the junction unmatched. CDR3 length: 17 residues. CDR3 sequence: CASSPTLGTGQNTEAFF. The CDR3 DNA follows: TGTGCCAGCAGCCCGACCTTAGGGACAGGCCAGAACACTGAAGCTTTCTTT.

At least ten counts were recorded for this clonotype. This chain's CDR3 is CASTPTGATEAFF. The CDR3 DNA reads as TGTGCCAGCACCCCCACAGGGGCCACTGAAGCTTTCTTT. The chain is built from TRBV28 and TRBJ1-1; 7 nucleotides line up with TRBD1. The V gene's germline CDR1 is MDHEN and CDR2 SYDVKM. The CDR3 is 13 amino acids. The trim removed 7 bases at V and 4 bases at J, leaving 6 bases unmatched.

This clonotype occurred many times. The chain recombines TRBV6-5 with TRBJ2-1; a possible D gene is TRBD2 (7 bases). Trimming stripped 0 bases from V and 6 bases from J, with 12 bases between. Germline V CDR1 and CDR2: MNHEY, SVGAGI. The CDR3 extends over 15 amino acids. CDR3 region: CASSYSRGALNEQFF. As DNA, the CDR3 is TGTGCCAGCAGTTACTCTCGGGGGGCCCTCAATGAGCAGTTCTTC.

This clonotype has a handful of counts. The gene calls are TRBV14 and TRBJ2-7; 9 bases are shared with TRBD1. V lost 4 bases and J lost 5; bases outside the gene matches: 6. Germline V gene data show CDR1 as SGHDN and CDR2 as FVKESK. This CDR3 is built from 14 residues. The CDR3 nucleotides are TGTGCCAGCAGCCCAAGGACAGGGGTAAACGAGCAGTACTTC. Translated: CASSPRTGVNEQYF.

This clonotype has at least ten counts. The CDR3 loop is CASSQETSGSVLGEQYF. For the CDR3, the DNA is TGCGCCAGCAGCCAAGAGACTAGCGGGAGCGTCCTGGGTGAGCAGTACTTC. The rearrangement uses TRBV4-3 and TRBJ2-7, with 12 bases lining up with TRBD2. Trimming removed 0 bases from V and 7 bases from J; junction bases left unmatched: 10. Germline values: CDR1 LGHNA, CDR2 YSLEER. The CDR3 runs to 17 residues.

This clonotype was seen many times. The chain links TRBV20-1 to TRBJ2-3, with a weak D call TRBD2 (5 bases). CDR1 and CDR2 from the germline V gene are DFQATT and SNEGSKA (reference sequence). Trimming pared 4 bases from V and 1 base from J, leaving 6 bases between. The CDR3 has 12 residues. Here the CDR3 reads CSATGGTDTQYF. CDR3 coding DNA: TGCAGTGCTACCGGGGGCACAGATACGCAGTATTTT.

This clonotype came up a few times. This chain connects TRBV18 to TRBJ2-3; D remains unclear. The CDR3 extends over 14 amino acids. The ends were cut back, 0 bases at V and 3 bases at J, with 7 bases in the middle. Germline V gene sequence: CDR1 KGHSH, CDR2 LQKENI. The CDR3 reads CASSPPAVTDTQYF. In DNA, the CDR3 is TGTGCCAGCTCACCACCTGCGGTGACAGATACGCAGTATTTT.

This clonotype was detected only a few times. The chain links TRBV3-1 to TRBJ2-1; D is undetermined. The V end lost 4 bases, the J end lost 7 bases, and 8 bases lay between the germline ends. CDR3 length: 12 residues. CDR1 and CDR2 from the germline V gene are LGHDT and YNNKEL (reference sequence). CDR3 region: CASSPGQNEQFF. The CDR3 nucleotides are TGTGCCAGCAGCCCGGGCCAAAATGAGCAGTTCTTC.

This clonotype was recorded at least ten times. The J gene is TRBJ2-1, the V gene TRBV11-2; D gene unclear. Germline V gene lookup returns CDR1 SGHAT and CDR2 FQNNGV. This CDR3 has 12 residues. Trimming removed 6 bases from V and 6 bases from J, with 9 bases in between. The CDR3 DNA is TGTGCCAGCAGAGCCGTATCCAATGAGCAGTTCTTC. This translates into CASRAVSNEQFF.

This chain uses TRBV4-2 with TRBJ2-3, with D unresolved. Trimming removed 1 base from V and 0 bases from J, with 8 bases in between. The CDR3 is 15 residues long. The germline CDR1 and CDR2 sequences are LGHNA and YNFKEQ. CDR3 sequence reads: CASSQAPASTDTQYF. The CDR3 DNA sequence: TGTGCCAGCAGCCAAGCCCCTGCTAGCACAGATACGCAGTATTTT.

This clonotype has ten or more counts. The rearrangement links TRBV6-5 to TRBJ1-2; D is undetermined. CDR1 is MNHEY, CDR2 SVGAGI, per germline. The CDR3 has 12 residues. Trimming removed 7 bases from V and 6 bases from J, with 12 bases in between. CDR3: CASKGAGHGYTF. DNA of the CDR3: TGTGCCAGCAAAGGTGCCGGGCATGGCTACACCTTC.

The chain is built from TRBV29-1 and TRBJ1-2; D gene unclear. Germline V gives CDR1 SQVTM, CDR2 ANQGSEA. V shed 1 base and J shed 7 bases, with 4 bases lying between them. This CDR3 region has 10 residues. Written as DNA, the CDR3 is TGCAGCGTTGAAGTACGTGGCTACACCTTC. Amino acid sequence: CSVEVRGYTF.

The chain carries TRBV12-3 or TRBV12-4 and TRBJ2-1; 13 bases align to TRBD2. The CDR3 sequence is 18 residues long. V gave up 3 bases and J gave up 7 bases; unmatched junction bases: 12. CDR3 nucleotide sequence: TGTGCCAGCAGTTTCCCACTAGCGGGAGGGCCGAAGGATAATGAGCAGTTCTTC. As protein: CASSFPLAGGPKDNEQFF.

The sample holds many counts of this clonotype. J is TRBJ1-2 and V is TRBV5-1; 7 bases agree with TRBD1. The length of the CDR3 is 16 residues. CDR1 is SGHRS, CDR2 YFSETQ, per germline. V lost 0 bases to trimming and J lost 8 bases; unmatched junction nucleotides: 13. The CDR3 coding sequence is TGCGCCAGCAGCTTGGCCCTTGGACAGGTGCGAGGCGGCTACACCTTC. This sequence encodes CASSLALGQVRGGYTF.

The gene calls are TRBV29-1 and TRBJ2-3, with 7 nucleotides matching TRBD1. The germline CDR1 and CDR2 sequences are SQVTM and ANQGSEA. The ends lost 1 base at V and 4 bases at J; junction bases unmatched: 5. The CDR3 is 14 residues long. The CDR3 bases are TGCAGCGTTGAAGGACAGGGAGTAGCAGATACGCAGTATTTT. This encodes CSVEGQGVADTQYF.

This clonotype was observed at least ten times. This rearrangement joins TRBV28 to TRBJ1-5; D remains ambiguous. The CDR3 is made up of 15 amino acids. The V gene lost 7 bases and the J gene lost 6 bases, with 19 bases spanning the gap. Germline assignment: CDR1 MDHEN and CDR2 SYDVKM. CDR3 amino acids: CASTLPMGALQPQHF. The CDR3 nucleotides are TGTGCCAGCACCCTGCCCATGGGCGCCCTTCAGCCCCAGCATTTT.

This clonotype has a count of ten or more. The J gene is TRBJ1-1, the V gene TRBV27; D possibly corresponds to TRBD1 (6 bases). Trimming cost V 10 bases and J 6 bases, with 18 bases left between them. The germline CDR1 and CDR2 sequences are MNHEY and SMNVEV (reference sequence). The CDR3 has 13 residues. The DNA for the CDR3 is TGTGCCACATGGGCCGGGGGGGCCGCTGAAGCTTTCTTT. Translation: CATWAGGAAEAFF.

This rearrangement joins TRBV29-1 to TRBJ1-5, with D perhaps matching TRBD1 (5 bases). The CDR3 is 13 residues long. Between the trimmed V and J ends, which lost 5 bases and 3 bases, there was a span of 11 bases. The V gene's germline CDR1 is SQVTM and CDR2 ANQGSEA. In DNA form, the CDR3 reads TGCAGCGTTCTGACAGCCTACAATCAGCCCCAGCATTTT. Its translation is CSVLTAYNQPQHF. The variable domain in full, completed from reference TRBV29-1 and TRBJ1-5, reads SAVISQKPSRDICQRGTSLTIQCQVDSQVTMMFWYRQQPGQSLTLIATANQGSEATYESGFVIDKFPISRPNLTFSTLTVSNMSPEDSSIYLCSVLTAYNQPQHFGDGTRLSIL.

V usage is TRBV5-1 and J usage is TRBJ2-1; the D is unclear. Trimming stripped 0 bases from V and 8 bases from J, with 9 bases between. The CDR3 loop spans 13 amino acids. CDR1 is SGHRS, CDR2 YFSETQ, per germline. CDR3 loop: CASSLASFHEQFF. CDR3 sequence (DNA): TGCGCCAGCAGCTTGGCCAGTTTCCATGAGCAGTTCTTC.

This clonotype was seen a handful of times. The chain joins TRBV2 to TRBJ2-7, with TRBD1 matching over 9 bases. CDR1 and CDR2 (germline): SNHLY, FYNNEI. V lost 8 bases, J lost 8 bases, and 10 bases stayed unmatched. The CDR3 extends over 13 amino acids. This CDR3 reads CASSGDRALQQYF. The DNA of the CDR3 is TGTGCCAGCTCTGGGGACAGGGCCCTGCAGCAGTACTTC. The variable domain in full, with the rest retrieved from reference TRBV2 and TRBJ2-7, is EPEVTQTPSHQVTQMGQEVILRCVPISNHLYFYWYRQILGQKVEFLVSFYNNEISEKSEIFDDQFSVERPDGSNFTLKIRSTKLEDSAMYFCASSGDRALQQYFGPGTRLTVT.

This clonotype showed up many times. V is TRBV12-3 or TRBV12-4 and J is TRBJ1-1; D is undetermined. The ends were cut back, 1 base at V and 6 bases at J, with 15 bases in the middle. The CDR3 covers 15 residues. CDR3 amino acids: CASSLGGSVSSEAFF. The CDR3 DNA follows: TGTGCCAGCAGTTTAGGCGGGTCGGTTTCGTCTGAAGCTTTCTTT.

This clonotype occurred many times. V and J are TRBV12-3 or TRBV12-4 and TRBJ2-3; 9 bases match TRBD1. The CDR3 is 16 residues long. The V segment lost 6 bases and the J segment 4 bases; nucleotides outside the gene matches: 11. The CDR3 here is CASSTPEGQGPDTQYF. The CDR3 DNA reads TGTGCCAGCAGCACACCGGAGGGACAGGGACCAGATACGCAGTATTTT.